This TCR beta chain was recovered during a study of T-cell memory formation after mild COVID-19. Study results and caveats: The authors left the SARS-CoV-2 specificity of second-wave clones peaking on day 37 unconfirmed.

Trimming shortened V by 2 bases and J by 5 bases, and 7 bases separated the two germline ends. The CDR3 has 11 amino acids. Germline values: CDR1 SQVTM, CDR2 ANQGSEA. About this clonotype: What it recognizes is unknown.

TCRdb used MiXCR to reprocess the 5' RACE reads, holding one entry per CDR3 protein. This sample has almost 550,000 distinct CDR3 sequences; approximately 20% occur once, and the top ten carry roughly an eighth. This clonotype was obtained from an adult woman who had mild COVID-19 (a few samples of this study predate the infection). Cell type and time point are not known. V is TRBV29-1 and J is TRBJ2-7; no firm D call. What was sequenced was PBMCs or a T cell subset sorted from them (not recorded which). CDR3 in DNA: TGCAGCGTTGAATTGGGGAACGAGCAGTACTTC. This encodes CSVELGNEQYF.